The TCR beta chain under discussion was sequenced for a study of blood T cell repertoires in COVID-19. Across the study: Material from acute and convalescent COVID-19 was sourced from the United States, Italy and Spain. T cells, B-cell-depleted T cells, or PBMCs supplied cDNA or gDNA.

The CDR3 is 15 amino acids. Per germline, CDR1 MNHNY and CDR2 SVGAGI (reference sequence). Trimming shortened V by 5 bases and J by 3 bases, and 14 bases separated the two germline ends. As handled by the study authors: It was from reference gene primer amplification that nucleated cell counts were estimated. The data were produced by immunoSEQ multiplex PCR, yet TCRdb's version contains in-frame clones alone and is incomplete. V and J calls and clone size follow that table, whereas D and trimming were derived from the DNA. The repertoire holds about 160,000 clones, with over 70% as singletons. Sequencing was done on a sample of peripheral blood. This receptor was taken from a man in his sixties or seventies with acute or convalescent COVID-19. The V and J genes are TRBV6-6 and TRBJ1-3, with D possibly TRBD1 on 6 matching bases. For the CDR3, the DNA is TGTGCCAGCAGTAGCCCAGGGGTCCATGGAAACACCATATATTTT. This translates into CASSSPGVHGNTIYF.